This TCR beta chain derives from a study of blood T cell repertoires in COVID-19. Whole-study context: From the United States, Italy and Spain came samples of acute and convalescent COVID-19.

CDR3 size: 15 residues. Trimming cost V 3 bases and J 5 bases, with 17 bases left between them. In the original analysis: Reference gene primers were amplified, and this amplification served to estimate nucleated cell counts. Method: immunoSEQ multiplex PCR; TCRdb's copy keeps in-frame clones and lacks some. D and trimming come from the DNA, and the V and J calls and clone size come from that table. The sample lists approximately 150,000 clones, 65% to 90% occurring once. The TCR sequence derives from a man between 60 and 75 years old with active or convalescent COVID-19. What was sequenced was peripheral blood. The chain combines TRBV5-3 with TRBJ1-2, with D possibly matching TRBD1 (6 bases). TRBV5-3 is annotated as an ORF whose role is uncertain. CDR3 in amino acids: CARSCPQGAPYGYTF. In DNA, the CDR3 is TGTGCCAGAAGCTGCCCACAGGGAGCCCCGTATGGCTACACCTTC.